This T cell receptor beta chain was captured in a study of cytomegalovirus exposure and HLA in healthy donors. This CDR3 spans 14 amino acids. V lost 2 bases and J lost 7, with 11 bases in between. Germline values: CDR1 WSHSY, CDR2 SAAADI. Profiling relied on immunoSEQ multiplex PCR, and the TCRdb table lists in-frame clones only, not all of them. The sample lists under 400,000 clones; roughly 85% were seen once. The sequence derives from a woman between 18 and 30 years old in good health and CMV-seronegative. This chain joins TRBV10-2 and TRBJ2-2, with D possibly being TRBD1 (5 bases). The sequenced material came from PBMCs. The CDR3 region has the DNA TGCGCCAGCAGTGAGATGGTTCAGGGCGGGGAGCTGTTTTTT. Translation: CASSEMVQGGELFF.